Shown below are 10 T cell receptor beta chains from a single sample sequenced in a study of shared clonotypes between healthy human individuals. The protocol was immunoSEQ multiplex PCR, while the TCRdb copy is restricted to in-frame clones and leaves out a portion. The sample lists hundreds of thousands of clones; about three quarters were seen once. Sequenced: memory CD4+ T cells sorted from blood. The sample's subset: CD45RA-negative fraction. These receptors all come from a woman aged 30 to 39 in good health.

This clone was seen more than once but under ten times. Written as DNA, the CDR3 is TGTGCCAGCTCCGCAGGCGGTCCAGGGAACACTGAAGCTTTCTTT. The encoded protein is CASSAGGPGNTEAFF. V gene TRBV18 combines with J gene TRBJ1-1; D ambiguous. The V gene's germline CDR1 is KGHSH and CDR2 LQKENI. Deletions cut 6 bases from V and 1 base from J, with 15 bases between. The CDR3 is 15 amino acids.

The chain combines TRBV9 with TRBJ2-1; TRBD2 might be the D (6 bases). CDR1 and CDR2 (germline): SGDLS, YYNGEE. The CDR3 runs 15 residues. The germline V and J ends were trimmed by 0 bases and 8 bases, with 15 bases remaining between them. CDR3 region: CASSVEAGLDYEQFF. DNA of the CDR3: TGTGCCAGCAGCGTAGAGGCGGGACTGGACTATGAGCAGTTCTTC.

This clone came up a few times. The V call is TRBV2, the J call TRBJ2-3, with 13 bases that match TRBD2. The V and J ends lost 6 bases and 7 bases, in that order; junction bases with no gene match: 10. The CDR3 has 16 amino acids. Germline CDR1 SNHLY, CDR2 FYNNEI. DNA of the CDR3: TGTGCCAGCAGCCCGAGGACTAGCGGGAGTCTTCATACGCAGTATTTT. Translated, it gives CASSPRTSGSLHTQYF. Variable domain in full (rest from reference TRBV2 and TRBJ2-3): EPEVTQTPSHQVTQMGQEVILRCVPISNHLYFYWYRQILGQKVEFLVSFYNNEISEKSEIFDDQFSVERPDGSNFTLKIRSTKLEDSAMYFCASSPRTSGSLHTQYFGPGTRLTVL.

V usage is TRBV6-1 and J usage is TRBJ2-1, with a weak D call TRBD2 (6 bases). The CDR3 is made up of 15 amino acids. The germline CDR1 and CDR2 sequences are MNHNS and SASEGT. Trimming took off 6 bases at V and 4 bases at J, with 16 bases between the two ends. For the CDR3, the DNA is TGTGCCAGCAGCTTGGAGGAAGCGGGTTACAATGAGCAGTTCTTC. Its protein product is CASSLEEAGYNEQFF.

The V and J genes are TRBV4-1 and TRBJ2-7; 10 bases are shared with TRBD2. Germline trimming cut 4 bases from V and 4 bases from J; bases unmatched to any gene: 10. Looked up from germline, CDR1 is MGHRA and CDR2 is YSYEKL. The CDR3 length is 16 residues. The CDR3 sequence: CASSRQVGTSAYEQYF. In DNA, the CDR3 is TGCGCCAGCAGCCGCCAAGTAGGGACTAGCGCGTACGAGCAGTACTTC.

The chain uses TRBV27 and TRBJ2-7; TRBD1 might be the D (6 bases). This CDR3 has 15 residues. CDR1 is MNHEY and CDR2 is SMNVEV in the germline V gene (reference sequence). V lost 4 bases, J lost 1 base, and 14 bases lay in between. This CDR3 reads CASSSAGVESYEQYF. CDR3 DNA sequence: TGTGCCAGCAGTTCTGCAGGGGTAGAGTCCTACGAGCAGTACTTC.

This chain joins TRBV30 and TRBJ2-3, with TRBD2 matching 8 bases. With V trimmed by 6 bases and J by 1 base, 12 bases remained unmatched. The germline V gene encodes CDR1 GTSNPN and CDR2 SVGIG (reference sequence). CDR3 length: 16 residues. CDR3 DNA sequence: TGTGCCTGTCCTGCCGGAGCGGGAGAGGGCACAGATACGCAGTATTTT. This gives the protein CACPAGAGEGTDTQYF.

The chain is built from TRBV6-1 and TRBJ1-1; TRBD1 might be the D (6 bases). Trimming left V 0 bases short and J 10 bases short, with 12 bases between. There are 13 residues in the CDR3. Looked up from germline, CDR1 is MNHNS and CDR2 is SASEGT. The CDR3 sequence: CASSEAGGLRAFF. In DNA form, the CDR3 reads TGTGCCAGCAGTGAAGCCGGGGGCCTTCGAGCTTTCTTT.

The rearrangement joins TRBV28 to TRBJ2-7, with 10 nucleotides matching TRBD1. Germline assignment: CDR1 MDHEN and CDR2 SYDVKM. The trim removed 5 bases at V and 9 bases at J, leaving 13 bases unmatched. The CDR3 has 15 residues. The CDR3 DNA follows: TGTGCCAGCAGTCCCGGGACAGGGGTGCCTACGGGGCAGTACTTC. This gives the protein CASSPGTGVPTGQYF.

This clone was observed a few times. J is TRBJ2-7 and V is TRBV6-1; TRBD1 matches 9 bases. Germline assignment: CDR1 MNHNS and CDR2 SASEGT. The CDR3 extends over 15 amino acids. The V gene end was trimmed by 5 bases and the J gene end by 2 bases; junction bases not matched to a gene: 7. The CDR3 loop is CASSFGTGRAYEQYF. CDR3 in DNA: TGTGCCAGCAGTTTCGGGACAGGGAGGGCCTACGAGCAGTACTTC.